Only a few counts were recorded for the clone carrying this TCR beta chain. Its antigen is currently unknown. The sample is drawn from a study of response to subunit inactivated influenza vaccine. Points from the study as a whole: With each seasonal influenza vaccination, the authors suggested, few new T cells are recruited.

This CDR3 has 14 residues. Trimming shortened V by 5 bases and J by 2 bases, and 14 bases separated the two germline ends. The germline CDR1 and CDR2 sequences are SGHRS and YFSETQ. TCRdb analysed the RT-PCR reads with MiXCR anew, one entry per CDR3 protein. Found here are some 570,000 distinct CDR3 sequences, 10% to 12% of them singletons; the top ten hold approximately 10%. The sample was also reused in another study, on T cells expressing NK-cell markers. As that study records: UMI-tagged 5'RACE template switching yielded the TCR beta cDNA. An anti-gamma-delta TCR antibody was added in several experiments. It restricted sorting to alpha-beta TCR-expressing T cells. There were four donors in whom these clonotypes also led the CD3+CD56-NKG2C+ fraction.

The rearrangement joins TRBV5-1 to TRBJ2-7; a possible D gene is TRBD1 (6 bases). The material sequenced was PBMCs from blood, taken on the day of vaccination. The receptor was derived from a man between 50 and 59 years old who received an inactivated influenza vaccine. CDR3 nucleotide sequence: TGCGCCAGCAGAGGGGACATTCTTACCTACGAGCAGTACTTC. Translation gives CASRGDILTYEQYF.